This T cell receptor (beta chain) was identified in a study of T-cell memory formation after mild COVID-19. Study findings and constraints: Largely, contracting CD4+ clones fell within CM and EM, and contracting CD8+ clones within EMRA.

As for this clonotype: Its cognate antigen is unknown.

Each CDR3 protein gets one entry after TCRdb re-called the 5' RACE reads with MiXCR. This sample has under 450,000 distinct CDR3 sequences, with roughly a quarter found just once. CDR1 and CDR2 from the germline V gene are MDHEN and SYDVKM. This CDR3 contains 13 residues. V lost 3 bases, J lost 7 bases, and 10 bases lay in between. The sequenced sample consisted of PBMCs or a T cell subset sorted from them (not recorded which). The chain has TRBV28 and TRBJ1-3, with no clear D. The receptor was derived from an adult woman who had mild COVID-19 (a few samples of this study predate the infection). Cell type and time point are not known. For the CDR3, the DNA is TGTGCCAGCAGTTTGGGAACGGATAACACCATATATTTT. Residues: CASSLGTDNTIYF. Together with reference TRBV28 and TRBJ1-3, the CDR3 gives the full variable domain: DVKVTQSSRYLVKRTGEKVFLECVQDMDHENMFWYRQDPGLGLRLIYFSYDVKMKEKGDIPEGYSVSREKKERFSLILESASTNQTSMYLCASSLGTDNTIYFGEGSWLTVV.